Described below is a single T cell receptor (beta chain) sequence and its context. Its target antigen remains unknown. Base qualities are not at hand, and no much larger clone is one base apart. The data are from a study of regulatory T cells in long-lasting Graves disease (dated by TCRdb to the early 2020s). A note on the overall study: In the newly diagnosed Graves' disease group, patients had been taking antithyroid drugs for less than 3 months. TCR sequencing covered 13 persistent and some 20 newly diagnosed Graves' disease patients, some 33 samples in total. The study took place in China and was registered as a clinical trial. Peripheral blood TCR sequencing and RNA sequencing compared persistent Graves' disease patients with newly diagnosed Graves' disease patients. The research as a whole found: Compared with newly diagnosed patients, persistent Graves' disease patients had lower TCR Shannon entropy and fewer highly expanded clones, which suggests clonal expansion. Because the primary lesion, thyroid tissue, could not be accessed, the study looked at peripheral blood alone. Preferential use of TRBV28, TRBJ1-2 and TRBJ2-5 was observed in persistent disease, whereas TRBV20-1 and TRBJ2-1 were favored in newly diagnosed disease. A larger number of public clonotypes was shared among persistent patients (approximately 3,000) than among newly diagnosed patients (more than 850). The authors noted that the small sample size was a limitation that may lower accuracy. Sequencing and analysis were limited to the TCR beta chain.

Sample time point, as interpreted from the label and publication: newly diagnosed GD, antithyroid drugs for less than 3 months. RNA was extracted from PBMCs in TRIzol for both TCR sequencing and RNA sequencing. The diagnosis of Graves' disease followed American Thyroid Association guidelines. Recruitment of patients was carried out at an endocrinology department in Xi'an, China. From each patient, about 9 milliliters of peripheral blood was collected into an EDTA anticoagulant tube. Ficoll Paque Plus density gradient separation was used to isolate PBMCs, and no further T cell sorting was done. An Agilent 2100 Bioanalyzer and agarose gel were used to check RNA quality, while a NanoDrop 2000 measured RNA concentration. The CDR3 covers 11 residues, taking in both the cysteine and the phenylalanine. Just CDR3 DNA is preserved here, 33 bases in frame from base 1. V lost 11 bases and J lost 6 bases; the stretch between them is 12 bases long. Via the germline V gene (reference sequence), CDR1 is WNHNN and CDR2 SYGVQD.

The library was generated by multiplex PCR. The sequencer listed for this sample is Illumina HiSeq 4000. CDR3 regions were amplified by Arm-PCR with iRepertoire HTBI primers to construct TCR beta libraries. Before sequencing, the PCR products went through gel purification. The published analysis was carried out like this. Gene usage analysis of CDR3 amino acid clonotypes used the approximately 62 TRBV and 14 to 15 TRBJ segments found across samples. COPE and FqMerger were used to merge the filtered high-quality paired reads into contigs. BLAST was used to align contigs to IMGT TRBV, TRBD and TRBJ reference genes, with CDR3 defined following IMGT. Highly expanded clones were defined as clonotypes with a frequency above 0.1%. Shannon entropy served as the measure of repertoire diversity, while the Gini coefficient captured V-J evenness. Public clonotypes were defined as clonotypes shared by more than one individual. TCRdb passed the public sequencing reads through fastp at Q25 and MiXCR, retaining productive beta sequences. Records with the same CDR3 protein are collapsed into one entry carrying the most frequent genes and DNA. The V and J calls reflect TCRdb's pipeline rather than the authors' work. Within this sample are about 520,000 distinct CDR3 sequences, with about 12% of them counted one time only. In total, the top ten clones hold about 8.3% of the sample.

The sample also formed part of further work on T cells in Graves' hyperthyroidism and ophthalmopathy. As the second study states: Graves' hyperthyroidism was defined as stable when no progression to ophthalmopathy occurred over 18 months of follow-up. Hyperthyroidism patients were newly diagnosed, with disease duration under 2 months, and aged 18 to 65 years. Any patient with an uncontrolled infection, another autoimmune disease, pregnancy or lactation was excluded. Diagnoses relied on clinical symptoms, serum thyroxine and TRAb, thyroid ultrasound and orbital computed tomography. A first-round RT-PCR of the TCR CDR3 used the HTBI primer set with the Qiagen OneStep RT-PCR kit. Most expanded thyroid clonotypes (frequency above 0.001) were also found in blood, which suggests that blood repertoires may mirror thyroid immune responses. A model built on a 13 V-J signature distinguished ophthalmopathy from stable hyperthyroidism, reaching roughly 88% sensitivity and approximately 81% specificity in cross-validation and 80%/75% in testing. In validation, the model predicted progression to ophthalmopathy with roughly 70% sensitivity and about 72% specificity, a median of around 6.6 months before onset. TCR V-J signatures able to tell the groups apart were searched for in a discovery cohort of some 97 patients, of whom 43 had Graves' ophthalmopathy and 57 had stable Graves' hyperthyroidism. An independent validation cohort of under 20 hyperthyroidism patients and 17 patients who later progressed to ophthalmopathy tested prospective prediction of ophthalmopathy. For training and testing, the 110 or so patients in the discovery cohort were randomly divided in a 7:3 ratio. In addition, the study compared T-cell repertoires in thyroid tissue and in blood from 6 or 7 Graves' hyperthyroidism patients. After blood sampling, hyperthyroidism patients were treated with methimazole at a starting dose of 30 mg daily, and ophthalmopathy patients were treated with high-dose intravenous methylprednisolone. The libraries were constructed in a second round of multiplex PCR and then size-selected and purified. Paired-end sequencing of the libraries was performed with 100 bp reads on an Illumina HiSeq2000. SOAPnuke was used to process the raw data, with reads discarded if the reads contained adapters or uncalled bases, had a mean Phred below 15, or lacked an exact constant-primer or identifier match. COPE v1.2.5 was used to merge high-quality paired reads, and clonotypes were defined as unique nucleotide sequences. MiTCR v1.1 was used to align clonotypes to the IMGT TRBV, TRBD and TRBJ reference segments. The analysis included only V-J combinations with a frequency above 0.0001, which together covered 99% to 99.2% of the repertoires. The TCS score was defined as the ratio of F50 (clonal expansion) to E x V (chaos), calculated using BLOSUM62-based TCRdist between CDR3 peptides within each V-J. Welch's t-statistics and random forest reduced roughly 540 V-J features to roughly 13, which were used in a naive Bayes classifier (R e1071). No statistical method was used to set the sample size in advance, and investigators knew the group allocation. The paper describes TCR Vbeta CDR3 sequencing of about 140 peripheral blood samples, made up of 43 ophthalmopathy patients, some 76 hyperthyroidism patients and 17 progressor patients.

The sequencing here drew on peripheral blood mononuclear cells (PBMCs), taken at new diagnosis, from a patient treated with antithyroid drugs. This chain joins TRBV10-1 to TRBJ2-3; no confident D gene assignment can be made. The receptor was derived from a woman aged 25 to 39 with Graves disease. Donor details come from another sample of the same person, matched by shared clones. The CDR3 in this case is CAPSADDTQYF. The bases are TGCGCCCCCTCGGCCGACGATACGCAGTATTTT.